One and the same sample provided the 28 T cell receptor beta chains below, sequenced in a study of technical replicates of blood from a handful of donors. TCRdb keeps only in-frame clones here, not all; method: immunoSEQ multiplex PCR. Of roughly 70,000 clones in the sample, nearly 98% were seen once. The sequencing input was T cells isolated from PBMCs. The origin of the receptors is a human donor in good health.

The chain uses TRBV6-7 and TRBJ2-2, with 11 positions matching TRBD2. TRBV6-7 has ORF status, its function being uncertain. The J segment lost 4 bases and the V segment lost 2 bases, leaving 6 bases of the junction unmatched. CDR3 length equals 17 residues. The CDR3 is CASSYPLAGGPTGELFF. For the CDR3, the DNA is TGTGCCAGCAGTTACCCCTTAGCGGGAGGGCCCACCGGGGAGCTGTTTTTT.

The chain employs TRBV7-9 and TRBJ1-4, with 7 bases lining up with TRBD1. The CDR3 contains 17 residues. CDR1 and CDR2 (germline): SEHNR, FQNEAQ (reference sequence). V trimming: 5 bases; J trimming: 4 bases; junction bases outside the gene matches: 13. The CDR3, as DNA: TGTGCCAGCAGCCCTCGACTGGACGGGACAGTTAATGAAAAACTGTTTTTT. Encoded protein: CASSPRLDGTVNEKLFF. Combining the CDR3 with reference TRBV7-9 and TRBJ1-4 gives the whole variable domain DTGVSQNPRHKITKRGQNVTFRCDPISEHNRLYWYRQTLGQGPEFLTYFQNEAQLEKSRLLSDRFSAERPKGSFSTLEIQRTEQGDSAMYLCASSPRLDGTVNEKLFFGSGTQLSVL.

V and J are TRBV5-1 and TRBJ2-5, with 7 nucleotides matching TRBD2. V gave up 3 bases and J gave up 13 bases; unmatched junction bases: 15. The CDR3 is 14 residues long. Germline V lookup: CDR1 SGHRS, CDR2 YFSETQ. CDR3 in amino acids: CASSSGRGAGALYF. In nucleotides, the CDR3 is TGCGCCAGCAGCTCAGGGCGTGGGGCGGGAGCACTGTACTTC. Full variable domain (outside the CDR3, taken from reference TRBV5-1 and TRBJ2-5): KAGVTQTPRYLIKTRGQQVTLSCSPISGHRSVSWYQQTPGQGLQFLFEYFSETQRNKGNFPGRFSGRQFSNSRSEMNVSTLELGDSALYLCASSSGRGAGALYFGPGTRLLVL.

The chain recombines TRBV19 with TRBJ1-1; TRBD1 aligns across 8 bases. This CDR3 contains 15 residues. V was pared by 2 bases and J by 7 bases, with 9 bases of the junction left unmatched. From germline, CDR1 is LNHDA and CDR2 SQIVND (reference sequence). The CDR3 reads CASSIRDRSGLEAFF. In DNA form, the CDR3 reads TGTGCCAGTAGTATAAGGGACAGGTCGGGACTTGAAGCTTTCTTT. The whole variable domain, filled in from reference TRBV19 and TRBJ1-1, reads DGGITQSPKYLFRKEGQNVTLSCEQNLNHDAMYWYRQDPGQGLRLIYYSQIVNDFQKGDIAEGYSVSREKKESFPLTVTSAQKNPTAFYLCASSIRDRSGLEAFFGQGTRLTVV.

The CDR3 is CASSQARDHFYEQYF. The CDR3 DNA reads TGCGCCAGCAGCCAAGCGAGGGATCACTTCTACGAGCAGTACTTC. The chain couples TRBV4-3 to TRBJ2-7; tentatively, D is TRBD2 (5 bases). Per the germline V gene, CDR1 is LGHNA and CDR2 is YSLEER. The CDR3 sequence is 15 residues long. Deletions cut 1 base from V and 3 bases from J, with 13 bases between.

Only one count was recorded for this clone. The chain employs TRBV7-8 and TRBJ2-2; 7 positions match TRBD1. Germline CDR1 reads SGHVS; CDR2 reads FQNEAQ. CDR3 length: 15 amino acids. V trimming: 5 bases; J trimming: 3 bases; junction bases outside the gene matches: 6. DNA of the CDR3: TGTGCCAGCAGCCAAGACAGGGTTTACACCGGGGAGCTGTTTTTT. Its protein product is CASSQDRVYTGELFF. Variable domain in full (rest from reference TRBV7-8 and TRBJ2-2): GAGVSQSPRYKVAKRGQDVALRCDPISGHVSLFWYQQALGQGPEFLTYFQNEAQLDKSGLPSDRFFAERPEGSVSTLKIQRTQQEDSAVYLCASSQDRVYTGELFFGEGSRLTVL.

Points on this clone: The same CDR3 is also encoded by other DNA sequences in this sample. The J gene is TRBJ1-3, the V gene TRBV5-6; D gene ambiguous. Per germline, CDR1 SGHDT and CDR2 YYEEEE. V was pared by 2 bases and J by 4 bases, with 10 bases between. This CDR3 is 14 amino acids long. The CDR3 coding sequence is TGTGCCAGCAGCTTAGTAAGCCCCGGAAACACCATATATTTT. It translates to CASSLVSPGNTIYF.

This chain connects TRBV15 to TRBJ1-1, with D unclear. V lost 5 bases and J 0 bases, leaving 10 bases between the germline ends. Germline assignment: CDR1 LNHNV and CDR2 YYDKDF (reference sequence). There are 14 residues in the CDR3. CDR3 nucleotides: TGTGCCACCAGCGTAGATATAATGAACACTGAAGCTTTCTTT. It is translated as CATSVDIMNTEAFF.

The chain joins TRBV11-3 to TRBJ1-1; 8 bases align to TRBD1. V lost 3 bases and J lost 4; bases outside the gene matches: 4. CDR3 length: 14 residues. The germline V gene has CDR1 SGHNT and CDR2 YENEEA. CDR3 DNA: TGTGCCAGCAGCTTGGGACAGGCTGGCACTGAAGCTTTCTTT. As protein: CASSLGQAGTEAFF.

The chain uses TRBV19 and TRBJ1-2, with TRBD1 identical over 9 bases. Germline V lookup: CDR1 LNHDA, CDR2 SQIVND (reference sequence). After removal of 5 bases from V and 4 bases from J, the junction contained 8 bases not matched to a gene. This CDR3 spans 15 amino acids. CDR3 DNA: TGTGCCAGTAGTGTCGGAACAGGGGGCAGCTATGGCTACACCTTC. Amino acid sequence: CASSVGTGGSYGYTF.

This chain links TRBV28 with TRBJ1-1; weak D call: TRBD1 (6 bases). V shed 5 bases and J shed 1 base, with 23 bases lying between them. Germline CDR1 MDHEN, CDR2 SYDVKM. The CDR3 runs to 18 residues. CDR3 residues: CASSDHFTTGTRNTEAFF. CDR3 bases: TGTGCCAGCAGTGACCATTTTACCACCGGGACACGGAACACTGAAGCTTTCTTT.

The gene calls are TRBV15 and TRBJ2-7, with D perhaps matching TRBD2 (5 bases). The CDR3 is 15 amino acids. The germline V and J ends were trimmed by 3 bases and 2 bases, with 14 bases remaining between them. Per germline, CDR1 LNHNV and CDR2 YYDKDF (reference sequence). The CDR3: CATSSELAGTYEQYF. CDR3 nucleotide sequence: TGTGCCACCAGCAGCGAGCTAGCTGGTACCTACGAGCAGTACTTC.

As DNA, the CDR3 is TGTGCCAGCATCTTGACAGGGTCAACTAATGAAAAACTGTTTTTT. Protein sequence: CASILTGSTNEKLFF. The rearrangement joins TRBV7-9 to TRBJ1-4; 7 nucleotides match TRBD1. J lost 0 bases, V lost 7 bases, and 5 bases had no gene match. The germline gives CDR1 SEHNR, CDR2 FQNEAQ (reference sequence). The CDR3 covers 15 residues.

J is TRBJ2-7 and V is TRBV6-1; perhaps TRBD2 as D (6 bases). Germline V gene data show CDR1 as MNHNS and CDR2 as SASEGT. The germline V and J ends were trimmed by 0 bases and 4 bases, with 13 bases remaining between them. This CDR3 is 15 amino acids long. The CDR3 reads CASSEAGAGPYEQYF. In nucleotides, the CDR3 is TGTGCCAGCAGTGAAGCTGGGGCGGGACCTTACGAGCAGTACTTC.

CDR3 sequence reads: CASSFTSGHYNEQFF. The CDR3 bases are TGTGCCAGCAGTTTTACTAGCGGGCACTACAATGAGCAGTTCTTC. The rearrangement uses TRBV28 and TRBJ2-1, with 9 bases fitting TRBD2. This CDR3 is 15 amino acids long. V shed 3 bases, J shed 3 bases, and the junction held 3 bases outside the gene matches. Germline V gene data show CDR1 as MDHEN and CDR2 as SYDVKM.

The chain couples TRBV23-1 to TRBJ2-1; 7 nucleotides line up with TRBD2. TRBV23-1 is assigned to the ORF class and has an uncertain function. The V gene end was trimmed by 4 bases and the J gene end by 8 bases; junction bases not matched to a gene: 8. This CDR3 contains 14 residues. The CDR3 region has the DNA TGCGCCAGCAGTCTAGGGACTACAGTCTATGAGCAGTTCTTC. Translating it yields CASSLGTTVYEQFF.

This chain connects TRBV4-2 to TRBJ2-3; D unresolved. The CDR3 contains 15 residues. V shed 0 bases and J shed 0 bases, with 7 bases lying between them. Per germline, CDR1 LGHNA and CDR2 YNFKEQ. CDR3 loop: CASSQDLDSTDTQYF. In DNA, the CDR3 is TGTGCCAGCAGCCAAGATCTAGATAGCACAGATACGCAGTATTTT.

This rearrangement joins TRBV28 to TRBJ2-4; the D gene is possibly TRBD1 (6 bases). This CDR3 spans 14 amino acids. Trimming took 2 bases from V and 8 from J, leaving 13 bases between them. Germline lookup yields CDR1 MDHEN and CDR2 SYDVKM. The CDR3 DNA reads TGTGCCAGCAGTTTAGGGACAAAGAGAGACATTCAGTACTTC. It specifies CASSLGTKRDIQYF.

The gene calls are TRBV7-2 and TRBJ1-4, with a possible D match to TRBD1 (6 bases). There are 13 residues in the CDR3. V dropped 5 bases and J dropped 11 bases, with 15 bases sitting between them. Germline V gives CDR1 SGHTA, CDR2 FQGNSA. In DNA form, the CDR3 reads TGTGCCAGCAGCGTAACAGGGTCTGGCAAACTGTTTTTT. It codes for CASSVTGSGKLFF.

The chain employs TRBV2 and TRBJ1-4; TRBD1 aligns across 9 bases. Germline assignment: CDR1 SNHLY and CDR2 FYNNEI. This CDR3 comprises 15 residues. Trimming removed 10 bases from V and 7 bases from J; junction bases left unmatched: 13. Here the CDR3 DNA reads TGTGCCACCCACACAGGGGGCCCAAGGATTGAAAAACTGTTTTTT. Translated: CATHTGGPRIEKLFF.

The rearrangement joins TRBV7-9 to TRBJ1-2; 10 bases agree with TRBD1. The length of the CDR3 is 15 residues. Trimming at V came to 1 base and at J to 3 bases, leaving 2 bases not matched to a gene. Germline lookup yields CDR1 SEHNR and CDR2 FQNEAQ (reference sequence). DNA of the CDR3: TGTGCCAGCAGCTTAGGACAGGGGGCCGACTATGGCTACACCTTC. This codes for CASSLGQGADYGYTF.

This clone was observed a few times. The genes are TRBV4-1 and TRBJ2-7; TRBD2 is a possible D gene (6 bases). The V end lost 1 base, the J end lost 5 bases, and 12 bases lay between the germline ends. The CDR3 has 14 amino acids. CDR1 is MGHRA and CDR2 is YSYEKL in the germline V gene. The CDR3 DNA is TGCGCCAGCAGCCAAGGTCTAGCGAATAACGAGCAGTACTTC. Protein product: CASSQGLANNEQYF.

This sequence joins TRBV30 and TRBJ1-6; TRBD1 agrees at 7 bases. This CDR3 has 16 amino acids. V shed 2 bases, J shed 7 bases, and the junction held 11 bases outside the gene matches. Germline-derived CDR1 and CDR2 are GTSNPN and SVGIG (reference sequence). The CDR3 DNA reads TGTGCCTGGAGTTTTAAGGTGGGACAGCTAAATTCACCCCTCCACTTT. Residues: CAWSFKVGQLNSPLHF.

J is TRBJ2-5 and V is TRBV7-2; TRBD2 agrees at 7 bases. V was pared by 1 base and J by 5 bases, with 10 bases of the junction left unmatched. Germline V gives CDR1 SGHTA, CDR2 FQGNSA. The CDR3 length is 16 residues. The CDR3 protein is CASSLDGGRAGETQYF. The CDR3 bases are TGTGCCAGCAGCTTAGATGGGGGGAGGGCCGGGGAGACCCAGTACTTC. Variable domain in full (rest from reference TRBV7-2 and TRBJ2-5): GAGVSQSPSNKVTEKGKDVELRCDPISGHTALYWYRQSLGQGLEFLIYFQGNSAPDKSGLPSDRFSAERTGGSVSTLTIQRTQQEDSAVYLCASSLDGGRAGETQYFGPGTRLLVL.

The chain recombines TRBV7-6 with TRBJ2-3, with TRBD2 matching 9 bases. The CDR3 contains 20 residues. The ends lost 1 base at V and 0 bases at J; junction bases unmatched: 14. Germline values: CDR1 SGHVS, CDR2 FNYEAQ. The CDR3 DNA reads TGTGCCAGCAGCTTAGGCAAGCGGGGGGCTCATGCACTTAGCACAGATACGCAGTATTTT. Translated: CASSLGKRGAHALSTDTQYF.

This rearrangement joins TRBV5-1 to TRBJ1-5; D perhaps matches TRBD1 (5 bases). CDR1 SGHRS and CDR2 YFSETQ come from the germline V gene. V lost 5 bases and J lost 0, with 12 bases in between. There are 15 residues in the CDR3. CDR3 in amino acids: CASRYDSSSNQPQHF. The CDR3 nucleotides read TGCGCCAGCAGATACGACAGCTCTAGCAATCAGCCCCAGCATTTT.

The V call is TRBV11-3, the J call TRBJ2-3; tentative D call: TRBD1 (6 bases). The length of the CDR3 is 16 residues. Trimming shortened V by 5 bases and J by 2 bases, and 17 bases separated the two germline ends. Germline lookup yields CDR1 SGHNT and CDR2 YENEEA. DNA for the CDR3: TGTGCCAGCAGCAGTACGGACAGAACATACACAGATACGCAGTATTTT. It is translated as CASSSTDRTYTDTQYF.

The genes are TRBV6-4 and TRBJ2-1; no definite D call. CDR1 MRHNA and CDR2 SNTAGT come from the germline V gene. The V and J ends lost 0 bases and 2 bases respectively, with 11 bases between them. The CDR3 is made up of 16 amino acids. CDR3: CASSDSARRAYNEQFF. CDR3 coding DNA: TGTGCCAGCAGTGACTCTGCTAGACGCGCCTACAATGAGCAGTTCTTC.